What follows are 26 T cell receptor beta chains derived from one specimen sequenced in a study of glioma-infiltrating T cells. The iRepertoire nested amplicon-rescue multiplex PCR amplified TCR alpha and beta CDR3s from RNA. Each CDR3 protein gets one entry after TCRdb re-called the multiplex PCR reads with MiXCR. This sample has approximately 120,000 distinct CDR3 sequences; roughly 24% occur once, and the top ten carry about 16%. The sample taken for sequencing was glioma tissue, nonneoplastic brain tissue, or PBMCs (not recorded which). The source of these receptors is a human donor with low-grade glioma or glioblastoma, undergoing nonglioma brain surgery, or in good health (not recorded which).

As for this clonotype: This may come from a read error, since a much larger clone is one base off. J is TRBJ2-5 and V is TRBV7-2; unclear D gene. This CDR3 comprises 14 residues. Germline CDR1 SGHTA, CDR2 FQGNSA. Written as DNA, the CDR3 is TGTGCCAGCAGCTTAGCCGCGGTACAAGAGACCAAGTACTTC. It is translated as CASSLAAVQETKYF.

The gene calls are TRBV6-6 and TRBJ2-7; a possible D gene is TRBD1 (6 bases). V lost 5 bases and J 4 bases, leaving 15 bases between the germline ends. The germline V gene has CDR1 MNHNY and CDR2 SVGAGI (reference sequence). This CDR3 region has 14 residues. The CDR3 here is CASSPWTEVYEQYF. CDR3 DNA sequence: TGTGCCAGCAGTCCTTGGACAGAAGTATACGAGCAGTACTTC.

The gene calls are TRBV30 and TRBJ2-3, with D perhaps given as TRBD1 or TRBD2 (5 bases each). The CDR3 is 15 residues long. With 4 bases removed from V and 2 bases from J, the gap between germline ends came to 16 bases. Germline V gives CDR1 GTSNPN, CDR2 SVGIG (reference sequence). The chain's CDR3 is CAWNGAGTVTDTQYF. The CDR3 DNA reads TGTGCCTGGAACGGGGCAGGGACCGTCACAGATACGCAGTATTTT.

The table lists this clonotype with many counts. The rearrangement uses TRBV2 and TRBJ1-2; 8 bases are a match to TRBD1. The CDR3 runs to 14 residues. V trimming: 2 bases; J trimming: 4 bases; junction bases outside the gene matches: 3. Germline V gene sequence: CDR1 SNHLY, CDR2 FYNNEI. CDR3 amino acids: CASSEQQGVYGYTF. The DNA of the CDR3 is TGTGCCAGCAGTGAACAACAGGGGGTCTATGGCTACACCTTC.

This clonotype was recorded at least ten times. The rearrangement uses TRBV27 and TRBJ2-7; D may be TRBD1 (5 bases). Germline V gene lookup returns CDR1 MNHEY and CDR2 SMNVEV (reference sequence). CDR3 size: 15 residues. V lost 2 bases, J lost 0 bases, and 11 bases lay in between. CDR3 bases: TGTGCCAGCAGTTTAAGGACAAGGGTCTCCTACGAGCAGTACTTC. Protein: CASSLRTRVSYEQYF.

This clonotype showed up many times. The chain carries TRBV4-1 and TRBJ1-1; D gene unclear. This CDR3 is built from 14 residues. The germline V gene has CDR1 MGHRA and CDR2 YSYEKL. V was pared by 0 bases and J by 0 bases, with 5 bases between. DNA of the CDR3: TGCGCCAGCAGCCAAGAGTACGTGAACACTGAAGCTTTCTTT. It translates to CASSQEYVNTEAFF.

This clonotype appeared many times. This chain uses TRBV3-1 with TRBJ1-3; D perhaps matches TRBD1 (5 bases). Trimming cost V 11 bases and J 7 bases, with 21 bases left between them. This CDR3 region has 14 residues. CDR1 and CDR2 (germline): LGHDT, YNNKEL (reference sequence). CDR3 sequence: CASSRGAGFNTIYF. In nucleotides, the CDR3 is TGTGCCTCCTCCAGAGGGGCAGGTTTCAACACCATATATTTT.

Ten or more counts support this clonotype. The CDR3 here is CAIRGDLGSTEAFF. As DNA, the CDR3 is TGTGCCATCAGGGGGGACTTGGGTTCCACTGAAGCTTTCTTT. J is TRBJ1-1 and V is TRBV10-3, with D possibly matching TRBD1 (5 bases). V shed 6 bases and J shed 4 bases, with 15 bases lying between them. The CDR3 is 14 residues long. Germline values: CDR1 ENHRY, CDR2 SYGVKD.

This clonotype was seen repeatedly, ten times or more. The chain is built from TRBV20-1 and TRBJ2-1; possibly TRBD2 for D (5 bases). The germline V gene encodes CDR1 DFQATT and CDR2 SNEGSKA (reference sequence). The V end was cut by 5 bases, the J end by 2 bases, with 13 bases between. The CDR3 length is 14 residues. CDR3 sequence reads: CSALSSGAYNEQFF. CDR3 nucleotide sequence: TGCAGTGCTCTCTCCAGCGGAGCCTACAATGAGCAGTTCTTC.

This clonotype occurred a few times. One end of the junction does not line up with germline, which may come from a read error. V and J are TRBV19 and TRBJ2-1; possibly TRBD1 or TRBD2 for D (5 bases each). This CDR3 comprises 15 residues. Germline values: CDR1 LNHDA, CDR2 SQIVND (reference sequence). The CDR3 bases are TGTCCCAGTAGTTCTCCAGGGAGTGGGCCGGATGAGCAGTTCTTC. This translates into CPSSSPGSGPDEQFF.

The J gene is TRBJ2-3, the V gene TRBV9; a possible D gene is TRBD2 (6 bases). V gave up 0 bases and J gave up 5 bases, with 13 bases separating them. The CDR3 covers 15 residues. In germline, CDR1 is SGDLS, CDR2 YYNGEE. CDR3 sequence (DNA): TGTGCCAGCAGCGTAGATACCGGGAGTGGAGATACGCAGTATTTT. It yields the protein CASSVDTGSGDTQYF. Together with reference TRBV9 and TRBJ2-3, the CDR3 gives the full variable domain: DSGVTQTPKHLITATGQRVTLRCSPRSGDLSVYWYQQSLDQGLQFLIQYYNGEERAKGNILERFSAQQFPDLHSELNLSSLELGDSALYFCASSVDTGSGDTQYFGPGTRLTVL.

This clonotype was picked up a small number of times. This chain uses TRBV14 with TRBJ1-4; 8 nucleotides agree with TRBD1. The J segment lost 8 bases and the V segment lost 2 bases, leaving 7 bases of the junction unmatched. CDR3 length equals 15 residues. The germline V gene encodes CDR1 SGHDN and CDR2 FVKESK. CDR3 loop: CASSQFRGQREKLFF. In nucleotides, the CDR3 is TGTGCCAGCAGCCAATTCAGGGGGCAACGAGAAAAACTGTTTTTT.

The table lists this clonotype with many counts. The rearrangement links TRBV3-1 to TRBJ1-1; D ambiguous. CDR1 is LGHDT, CDR2 YNNKEL, per germline (reference sequence). V lost 5 bases to trimming and J lost 0 bases, with 13 bases between them. CDR3 length: 15 residues. CDR3 nucleotides: TGTGCCAGCAGCTCCTTTGGGGTCATGAACACTGAAGCTTTCTTT. Its protein is CASSSFGVMNTEAFF.

This clonotype was observed a handful of times. J is TRBJ2-7 and V is TRBV29-1; D remains ambiguous. The V gene lost 2 bases and the J gene lost 0 bases, with 5 bases spanning the gap. Germline V gene data show CDR1 as SQVTM and CDR2 as ANQGSEA. The CDR3 has 12 residues. The CDR3 protein is CSVEYTSYEQYF. The CDR3 DNA reads as TGCAGCGTTGAATACACCTCCTACGAGCAGTACTTC.

This chain joins TRBV3-1 and TRBJ2-3, with D tentatively TRBD2 (6 bases). CDR1 is LGHDT and CDR2 is YNNKEL in the germline V gene (reference sequence). The CDR3 is made up of 14 amino acids. V was shortened by 4 bases and J by 0 bases, with 8 bases between the two germline ends. CDR3: CASSRGLSTDTQYF. The DNA of the CDR3 is TGTGCCAGCAGCCGGGGACTGAGCACAGATACGCAGTATTTT.

This clonotype was seen many times. The genes are TRBV2 and TRBJ1-5; possibly TRBD1 for D (5 bases). Germline V gives CDR1 SNHLY, CDR2 FYNNEI. Between the trimmed V and J ends, which lost 6 bases and 0 bases, there was a span of 12 bases. There are 15 residues in the CDR3. The CDR3 region is CASRSGTLSNQPQHF. CDR3 DNA sequence: TGTGCCAGCAGATCCGGGACTCTTAGCAATCAGCCCCAGCATTTT.

This clonotype has just a few counts. This chain joins TRBV5-1 and TRBJ2-7; D gene uncertain. The CDR3 extends over 15 amino acids. Germline CDR1 reads SGHRS; CDR2 reads YFSETQ. Trimming removed 4 bases at V and 3 bases at J, with 17 bases between. The CDR3 sequence is CASSPKLGVFYEQYF. The CDR3 DNA reads TGCGCCAGCAGCCCTAAGCTTGGAGTTTTCTACGAGCAGTACTTC.

The table lists this clonotype with many counts. The rearrangement links TRBV12-5 to TRBJ2-7, with a possible D match to TRBD1 (6 bases). The germline V and J ends were trimmed by 7 bases and 6 bases, with 16 bases remaining between them. Germline V lookup: CDR1 LGHNT, CDR2 FRNRAP. The length of the CDR3 is 13 residues. The CDR3 loop reads CASAAGEIREQYF. The DNA for the CDR3 is TGTGCTAGTGCGGCAGGGGAGATTCGCGAGCAGTACTTC.

This clonotype was counted at least ten times. This chain links TRBV25-1 with TRBJ2-1; D might be TRBD1 (6 bases). V lost 2 bases, J lost 6 bases, and 20 bases lay in between. This CDR3 has 17 residues. Per germline, CDR1 MGHDK and CDR2 SYGVNS. This CDR3 reads CASSEPPGQGSGNEQFF. CDR3 sequence (DNA): TGTGCCAGCAGTGAACCTCCGGGACAAGGGTCGGGCAATGAGCAGTTCTTC. Full variable domain (rest looked up from reference TRBV25-1 and TRBJ2-1): EADIYQTPRYLVIGTGKKITLECSQTMGHDKMYWYQQDPGMELHLIHYSYGVNSTEKGDLSSESTVSRIRTEHFPLTLESARPSHTSQYLCASSEPPGQGSGNEQFFGPGTRLTVL.

This clonotype was recorded many times. The chain has TRBV10-3 and TRBJ2-5; either TRBD1 or TRBD2 may fit D (6 bases each). CDR1 is ENHRY and CDR2 is SYGVKD in the germline V gene. This CDR3 region has 13 residues. V gave up 6 bases and J gave up 2 bases, with 10 bases separating them. The CDR3: CAIRTGAQETQYF. The CDR3 DNA is TGTGCCATCAGGACGGGGGCGCAAGAGACCCAGTACTTC.

This clonotype was seen ten or more times. The rearrangement joins TRBV29-1 to TRBJ1-5; 8 nucleotides align to TRBD1. V dropped 6 bases and J dropped 7; count of bases not matched to a gene: 11. This CDR3 is built from 14 residues. The germline V gene encodes CDR1 SQVTM and CDR2 ANQGSEA. The CDR3 region is CSVQLGTGDQPQHF. CDR3 nucleotide sequence: TGCAGCGTGCAACTGGGGACAGGAGACCAGCCCCAGCATTTT.

This clonotype showed up many times. The chain links TRBV7-2 to TRBJ2-2; D unresolved. Germline CDR1 reads SGHTA; CDR2 reads FQGNSA. The CDR3 length is 14 residues. The V end lost 1 base, the J end lost 3 bases, and 6 bases lay between the germline ends. The CDR3 loop is CASSLGGYTGELFF. DNA of the CDR3: TGTGCCAGCAGCTTAGGCGGATACACCGGGGAGCTGTTTTTT.

The rearrangement joins TRBV29-1 to TRBJ1-2; no clear D. Trimming cost V 7 bases and J 5 bases, with 23 bases left between them. Germline CDR1 and CDR2: SQVTM and ANQGSEA. The CDR3 covers 15 residues. The CDR3 DNA reads TGCAGCGCTGATAGGCCCCCTATCGCCCTTTATGGCTACACCTTC. It translates to CSADRPPIALYGYTF.

This chain uses TRBV19 with TRBJ2-2; D is unresolved. Germline CDR1 reads LNHDA; CDR2 reads SQIVND (reference sequence). The CDR3 has 14 amino acids. Between the trimmed V and J ends, which lost 6 bases and 4 bases, there was a span of 12 bases. The CDR3 bases are TGTGCCAGTAGCAGACAAGTTGGCACCGGGGAGCTGTTTTTT. Translated: CASSRQVGTGELFF. Looking up the rest from reference TRBV19 and TRBJ2-2 gives the full variable domain: DGGITQSPKYLFRKEGQNVTLSCEQNLNHDAMYWYRQDPGQGLRLIYYSQIVNDFQKGDIAEGYSVSREKKESFPLTVTSAQKNPTAFYLCASSRQVGTGELFFGEGSRLTVL.

This clonotype was seen ten or more times. The chain uses TRBV28 and TRBJ2-7; 8 nucleotides line up with TRBD2. V was pared by 3 bases and J by 0 bases, with 4 bases of the junction left unmatched. This CDR3 is built from 15 residues. In germline, CDR1 is MDHEN, CDR2 SYDVKM. The CDR3 is CASSFPSGGSYEQYF. Written as DNA, the CDR3 is TGTGCCAGCAGTTTCCCCAGCGGGGGCTCCTACGAGCAGTACTTC.

Worth noting for this clonotype: Lacking the conserved final phenylalanine or tryptophan, this CDR3 likely reflects a read error. The chain is built from TRBV6-1 and TRBJ2-3; TRBD1 matches at 9 bases. Germline assignment: CDR1 MNHNS and CDR2 SASEGT. The CDR3 has 15 residues. The V and J ends lost 6 bases and 3 bases, in that order; junction bases with no gene match: 7. The CDR3 region has the DNA TGTGCCAGCAGATACTTGGGACAGGGTACAGATACGCAGTATCTT. Its translation: CASRYLGQGTDTQYL.